This T cell receptor beta chain stems from a study of CD4 T cells in relation to SARS-CoV-2 and coronaviruses. Worth noting for this clone: What it recognizes is unknown.

CD4+ T cells from unexposed donors were obtained before the COVID-19 pandemic (2011-2018). The cells were cultured for 10 days before CD4+ T cells were isolated. Only in-frame clones appear in the TCRdb table, and some are missing; sequencing was by immunoSEQ multiplex PCR. The sample yields approximately 30,000 clones, about 70% seen once. CDR1 is SGHNT and CDR2 is YENEEA in the germline V gene. The CDR3 spans 12 residues. Between the trimmed V and J ends, which lost 2 bases and 8 bases, there was a span of 9 bases. The chain couples TRBV11-3 to TRBJ2-5; no clear D. The sample taken for sequencing was CD4+ T cells from PBMCs, cultured in vitro. The clonotype was recovered from a human donor in good health. For the CDR3, the DNA is TGTGCCAGCAGCTTATCTGGTCGTACCCAGTACTTC. Amino acids: CASSLSGRTQYF.